A selection of T cell receptor beta chains follows, all from one sample in a study of prognosis after radiotherapy for stage I lung cancer. TCRdb itself ran the multiplex PCR reads through MiXCR, one entry per CDR3 protein. Of 30,000 to 40,000 distinct CDR3 sequences in the sample, around 35% are singletons; the top ten hold approximately 17%. The sample in question was PBMCs, obtained before or after stereotactic body radiation therapy (not recorded which). The source of these receptors is a donor older than 45 with non-small cell lung cancer. The CDR3 runs from the conserved cysteine through the conserved F or W. The D gene is left open where the match is weak. Clone size appears in some rows only: once, few, many, or a class for an expanded clone.

d_call,clone_size,j_call,v_call,cdr3_nt,cdr3_aa
-,-,TRBJ2-7,TRBV6-2/TRBV6-3,TGTGCCAGCAGGGAGCGGGACGAGCAGTACTTC,CASRERDEQYF
TRBD1,few,TRBJ2-7,TRBV12-3/TRBV12-4,TGTGCCAGCAGCCGGGACAGGGGTGGTTTGGATCATTACTTC,CASSRDRGGLDHYF
-,-,TRBJ2-7,TRBV5-1,TGCGCCAGCAGCTTGTTTCGACAGGTCGGGGACGAGCAGTACTTC,CASSLFRQVGDEQYF
-,many,TRBJ2-7,TRBV28,TGTGCCAGCAGTTTAAATGCGAGGTCCTACGAGCAGTACTTC,CASSLNARSYEQYF
-,many,TRBJ1-3,TRBV30,TGTGCCTGGACTCTGGGATTACAGGGCTCCCGAAACACCATATATTTT,CAWTLGLQGSRNTIYF
-,few,TRBJ1-1,TRBV11-2,TGTGCCAGCAGCCAAGCGAACCTGAACACTGAAGCTTTCTTT,CASSQANLNTEAFF
TRBD1,many,TRBJ2-1,TRBV5-1,TGCGCCAGCAGCTTGGCAGGACAGGGCCACAATGAGCAGTTCTTC,CASSLAGQGHNEQFF
-,many,TRBJ1-2,TRBV5-8,TGTGCCAGCAGCTTGAGACAGAGAGAGGGCTATGGCTACACCTTC,CASSLRQREGYGYTF
-,many,TRBJ2-1,TRBV9,TGTGCCAGCAGCCCTAACATGCAATACAATGAGCAGTTCTTC,CASSPNMQYNEQFF
-,-,TRBJ2-3,TRBV9,TGTGCCAGCAGCGTAGAGGGTAGCACAGATACGCAGTATTTT,CASSVEGSTDTQYF
-,many,TRBJ1-5,TRBV18,TGTGCCAGCTCACCAGCCGGGACACCGAATCAGCCCCAGCATTTT,CASSPAGTPNQPQHF
TRBD2,many,TRBJ2-1,TRBV2,TGTGCCAGCAGACCTCGGGGGGGCTCCTACAATGAGCAGTTCTTC,CASRPRGGSYNEQFF
-,many,TRBJ1-5,TRBV20-1,TGCAGTGCCCGTTTTGGATATAGCAATCAGCCCCAGCATTTT,CSARFGYSNQPQHF
-,many,TRBJ1-1,TRBV5-1,TGCGCCAGCAGCTTGGGTACCCACTCCACTGAAGCTTTCTTT,CASSLGTHSTEAFF
TRBD1,many,TRBJ1-2,TRBV10-3,TGTGCCATCAGTTCTGGACAGGGCCTTCGGGGAGGCTACACCTTC,CAISSGQGLRGGYTF
-,-,TRBJ2-7,TRBV12-3/TRBV12-4,TGTGCAAGCAGGCCCCACGGGGCCGTGGCCTACGAGAAGTACTTC,CASRPHGAVAYEKYF
-,many,TRBJ2-7,TRBV11-3,TGTGCCAGCAGCTTAGCTGACTCCAGGGGTTCCGAGCAGTACTTC,CASSLADSRGSEQYF
-,many,TRBJ1-1,TRBV3-1,TGTGCCAGCAGGCGGGACCAGGAATACACTGAAGCTTTCTTT,CASRRDQEYTEAFF
-,many,TRBJ2-4,TRBV20-1,TGCAGTGCTCGGGGACAACATCAGTACTTC,CSARGQHQYF
-,many,TRBJ2-1,TRBV29-1,TGCAGCGCCCTTGGGGACAATGAGCAGTTCTTC,CSALGDNEQFF
-,-,TRBJ1-1,TRBV24-1,TGTGCCACCACGGACGTTCGTGGCACTGAAGCTTTCTTT,CATTDVRGTEAFF
TRBD1,many,TRBJ2-7,TRBV19,TGTGCCAGTAGTATGGGACAGTCCTACGAGCAGTACTTC,CASSMGQSYEQYF
TRBD1,many,TRBJ1-6,TRBV19,TGTGCCAGTAGTAGTCGGGGACAGAGTAATTCACCCCTCCACTTT,CASSSRGQSNSPLHF
TRBD2,many,TRBJ2-1,TRBV28,TGTGCCACCATCCTAGCGGGAGGGATATACAATGAGCAGTTCTTC,CATILAGGIYNEQFF
TRBD1,-,TRBJ2-2,TRBV6-8,TGTGCCTCCCACCCGACAGGGGACACCGGGGAGCTGTTTTTT,CASHPTGDTGELFF
-,-,TRBJ2-4,TRBV29-1,TGCAGCGTTGAAAGGGTTCGGGGAGAGTCCAAAAACATTCAGTACTTC,CSVERVRGESKNIQYF
-,many,TRBJ1-5,TRBV2,TGTGCCAGCACTTGGGGGCGTAATCAGCCCCAGCATTTT,CASTWGRNQPQHF
-,many,TRBJ2-2,TRBV11-2,TGTGCCAGCAGCTTAGCCGGGGTGCGAAGACTCAACACCGGGGAGCTGTTTTTT,CASSLAGVRRLNTGELFF
TRBD2,-,TRBJ2-7,TRBV5-1,TGCGCCAGCAGCAATGGGTGGGGACTAGCGGCTTTCTCCTACGAGCAGTACTTC,CASSNGWGLAAFSYEQYF
TRBD1,many,TRBJ1-1,TRBV7-8,TGTGCCAGCAGCTTGACAGGGGGGGACACTGAAGCTTTCTTT,CASSLTGGDTEAFF
-,many,TRBJ2-3,TRBV28,TGTGCCAGCAATTTTCCCCGGACAGTTGAATCAGATACGCAGTATTTT,CASNFPRTVESDTQYF
-,many,TRBJ2-2,TRBV3-1,TGTGCCAGCAGCCGTAGGGACACCGGGGAGCTGTTTTTT,CASSRRDTGELFF
TRBD2,medium-sized,TRBJ2-7,TRBV6-5,TGTGCCAGCAGTTACCGGGGGGTCCGGTACGAGCAGTACTTC,CASSYRGVRYEQYF
-,many,TRBJ1-2,TRBV12-3/TRBV12-4,TGTGCCAGCAGTCCCCTTAAGGGGCAAGGCTACACCTTC,CASSPLKGQGYTF
-,-,TRBJ2-5,TRBV2,TGTGCCAGCAGCCAGGGGTTCCAAGAGACCCAGTACTTC,CASSQGFQETQYF
-,many,TRBJ1-5,TRBV3-1,TGTGCCAGCAGCCAAGAAGGGAGCAATCAGCCCCAGCATTTT,CASSQEGSNQPQHF